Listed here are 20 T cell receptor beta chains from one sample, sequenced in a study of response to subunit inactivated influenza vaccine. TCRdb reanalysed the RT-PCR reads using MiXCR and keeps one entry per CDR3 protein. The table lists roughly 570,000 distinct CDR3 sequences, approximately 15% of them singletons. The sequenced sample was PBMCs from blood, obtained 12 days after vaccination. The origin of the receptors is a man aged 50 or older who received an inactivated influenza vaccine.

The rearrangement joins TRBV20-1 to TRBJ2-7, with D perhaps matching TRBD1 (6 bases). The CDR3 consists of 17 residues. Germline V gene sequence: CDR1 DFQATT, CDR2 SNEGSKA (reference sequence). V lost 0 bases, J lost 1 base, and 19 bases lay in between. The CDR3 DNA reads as TGCAGTGCTAGAGATTTAACGGGTGGACAGTTATCCTACGAGCAGTACTTC. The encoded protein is CSARDLTGGQLSYEQYF.

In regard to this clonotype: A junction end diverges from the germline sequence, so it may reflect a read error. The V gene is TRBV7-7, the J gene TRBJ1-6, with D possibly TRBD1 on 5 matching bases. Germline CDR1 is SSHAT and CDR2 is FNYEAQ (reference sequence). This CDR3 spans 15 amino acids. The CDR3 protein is CASSLATVYNSPLHF. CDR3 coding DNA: TGTGCTAGCAGCTTAGCGACAGTATATAATTCACCCCTCCACTTT.

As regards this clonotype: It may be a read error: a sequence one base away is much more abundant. The CDR3 here is CASSLSGVQETEYF. Written as DNA, the CDR3 is TGCGCCAGCAGCTTGTCGGGGGTGCAAGAGACCGAGTACTTC. The chain combines TRBV5-1 with TRBJ2-5, with D perhaps TRBD2 (6 bases). The germline CDR1 and CDR2 sequences are SGHRS and YFSETQ. There are 14 residues in the CDR3.

The chain's CDR3 is CASSGATSGGANKQYF. The DNA for the CDR3 is TGCGCCAGCAGCGGTGCTACTAGCGGGGGGGCCAATAAGCAGTATTTT. The rearrangement links TRBV5-1 to TRBJ2-3; 13 bases are shared with TRBD2. J gave up 11 bases and V 4 bases, and 13 bases lay outside the gene matches. This CDR3 contains 16 residues. The germline V gene has CDR1 SGHRS and CDR2 YFSETQ.

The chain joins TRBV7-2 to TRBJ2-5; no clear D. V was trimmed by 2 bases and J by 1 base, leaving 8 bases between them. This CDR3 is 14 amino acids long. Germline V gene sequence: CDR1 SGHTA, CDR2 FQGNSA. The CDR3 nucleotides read TGTGCCAGCAGCTTATATTTTATCCAAGAGACCCAGTACTTC. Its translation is CASSLYFIQETQYF.

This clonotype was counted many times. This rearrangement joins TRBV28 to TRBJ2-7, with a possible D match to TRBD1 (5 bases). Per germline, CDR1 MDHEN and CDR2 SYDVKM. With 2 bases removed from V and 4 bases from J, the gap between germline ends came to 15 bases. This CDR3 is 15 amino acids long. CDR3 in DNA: TGTGCCAGCAGTTTACAGGGCGTTTCTTCGTACGAGCAGTACTTC. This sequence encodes CASSLQGVSSYEQYF.

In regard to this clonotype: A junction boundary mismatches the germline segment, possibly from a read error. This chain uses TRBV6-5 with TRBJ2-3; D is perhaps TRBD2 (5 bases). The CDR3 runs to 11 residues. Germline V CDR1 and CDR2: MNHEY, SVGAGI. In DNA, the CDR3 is TGTGCCAGCATCTACGGGGATACGCGGTATTTT. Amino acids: CASIYGDTRYF.

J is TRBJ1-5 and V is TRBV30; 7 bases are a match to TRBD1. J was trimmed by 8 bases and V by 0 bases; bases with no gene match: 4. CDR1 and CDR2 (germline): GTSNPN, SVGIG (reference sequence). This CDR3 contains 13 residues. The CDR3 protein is CAWSVAGGEPQHF. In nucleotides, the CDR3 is TGTGCCTGGAGTGTGGCAGGGGGTGAGCCCCAGCATTTT.

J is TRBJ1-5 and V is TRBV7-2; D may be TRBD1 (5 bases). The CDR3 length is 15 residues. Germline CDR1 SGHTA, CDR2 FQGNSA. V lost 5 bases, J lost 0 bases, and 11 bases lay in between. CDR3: CASSPQTGSNQPQHF. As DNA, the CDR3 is TGTGCCAGCAGCCCGCAAACAGGTAGCAATCAGCCCCAGCATTTT.

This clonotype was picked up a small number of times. The CDR3 nucleotides read TGCAGTGCTAGACCAAACAGGGGAGCCCCGTATAATTCACCCCTCCACTTT. This encodes CSARPNRGAPYNSPLHF. V gene TRBV20-1 combines with J gene TRBJ1-6; 7 nucleotides agree with TRBD1. CDR3 length: 17 amino acids. With V trimmed by 2 bases and J by 4 bases, 11 bases remained unmatched. Germline assignment: CDR1 DFQATT and CDR2 SNEGSKA (reference sequence).

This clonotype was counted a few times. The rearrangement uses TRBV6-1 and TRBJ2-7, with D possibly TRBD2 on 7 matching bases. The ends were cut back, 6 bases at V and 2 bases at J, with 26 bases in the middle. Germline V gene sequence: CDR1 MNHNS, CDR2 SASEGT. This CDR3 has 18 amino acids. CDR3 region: CASREGVMGSGLPYEQYF. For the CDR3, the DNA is TGTGCCAGCAGGGAGGGGGTTATGGGTAGCGGGCTTCCCTACGAGCAGTACTTC.

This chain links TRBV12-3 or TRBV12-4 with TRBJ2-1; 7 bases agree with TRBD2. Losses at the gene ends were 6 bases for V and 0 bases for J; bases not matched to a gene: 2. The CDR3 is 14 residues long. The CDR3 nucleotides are TGTGCCAGCAGGGGGACTAACTCCTACAATGAGCAGTTCTTC. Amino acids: CASRGTNSYNEQFF.

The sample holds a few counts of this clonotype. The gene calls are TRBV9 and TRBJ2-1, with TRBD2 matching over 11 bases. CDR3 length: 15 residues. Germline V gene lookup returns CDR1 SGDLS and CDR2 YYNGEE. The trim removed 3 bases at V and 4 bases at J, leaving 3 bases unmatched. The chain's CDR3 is CASSDTSGGYNEQFF. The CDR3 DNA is TGTGCCAGCAGCGATACTAGCGGGGGTTACAATGAGCAGTTCTTC.

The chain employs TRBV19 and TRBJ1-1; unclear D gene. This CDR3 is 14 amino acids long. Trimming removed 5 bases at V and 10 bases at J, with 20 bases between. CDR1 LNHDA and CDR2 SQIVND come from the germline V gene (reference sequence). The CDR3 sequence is CASSGEAVTRRAFF. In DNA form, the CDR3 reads TGTGCCAGTAGTGGTGAGGCAGTAACTCGTCGAGCTTTCTTT.

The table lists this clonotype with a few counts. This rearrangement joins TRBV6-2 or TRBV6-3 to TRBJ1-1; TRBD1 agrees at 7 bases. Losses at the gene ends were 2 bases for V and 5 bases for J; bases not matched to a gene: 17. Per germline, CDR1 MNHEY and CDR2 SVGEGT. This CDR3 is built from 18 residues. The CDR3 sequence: CASSYTPGQTKTETEAFF. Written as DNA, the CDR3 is TGTGCCAGCAGTTACACGCCGGGACAGACAAAGACAGAAACTGAAGCTTTCTTT.

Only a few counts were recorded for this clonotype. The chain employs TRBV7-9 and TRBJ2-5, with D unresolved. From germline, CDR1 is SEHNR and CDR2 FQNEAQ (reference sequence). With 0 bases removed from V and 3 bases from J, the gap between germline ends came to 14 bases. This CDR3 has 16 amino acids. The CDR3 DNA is TGTGCCAGCAGCTTAGCCCGGCGGCTTGTTAAAGAGACCCAGTACTTC. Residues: CASSLARRLVKETQYF.

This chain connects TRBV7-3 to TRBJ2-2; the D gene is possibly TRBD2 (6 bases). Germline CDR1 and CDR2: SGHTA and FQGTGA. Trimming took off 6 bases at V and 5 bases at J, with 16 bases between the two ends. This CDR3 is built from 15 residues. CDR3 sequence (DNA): TGTGCCAGCAGTCACCGGGAGATCGGAACCGGGGAGCTGTTTTTT. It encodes CASSHREIGTGELFF.

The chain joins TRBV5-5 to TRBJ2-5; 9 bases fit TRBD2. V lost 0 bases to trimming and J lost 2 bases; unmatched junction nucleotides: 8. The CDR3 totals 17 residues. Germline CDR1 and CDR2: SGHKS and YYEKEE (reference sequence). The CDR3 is CASSLAGLAGRQETQYF. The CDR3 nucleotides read TGTGCCAGCAGCTTGGCGGGGCTAGCGGGAAGACAAGAGACCCAGTACTTC.

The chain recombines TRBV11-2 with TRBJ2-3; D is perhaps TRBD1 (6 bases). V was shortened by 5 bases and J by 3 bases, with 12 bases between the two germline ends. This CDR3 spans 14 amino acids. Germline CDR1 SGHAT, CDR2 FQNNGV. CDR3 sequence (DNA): TGTGCCAGCAGCGAACAGGGTTATACAGATACGCAGTATTTT. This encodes CASSEQGYTDTQYF.

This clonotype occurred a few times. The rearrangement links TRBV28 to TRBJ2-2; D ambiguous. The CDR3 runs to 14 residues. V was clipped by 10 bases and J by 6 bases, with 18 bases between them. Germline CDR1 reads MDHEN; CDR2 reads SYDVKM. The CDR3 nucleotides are TGTGCCACCGAAGGCGGAATTAAGGCCGGGGAGCTGTTTTTT. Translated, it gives CATEGGIKAGELFF.